This T cell receptor (beta chain) emerged from a study of T cells after yellow fever vaccination. A single record per CDR3 protein comes from TCRdb applying MiXCR to the 5' RACE reads. The table includes some 550,000 distinct CDR3 sequences, about 19% detected once. The V end was cut by 4 bases, the J end by 0 bases, with 19 bases between. CDR1 and CDR2 from the germline V gene are LGHNA and YSLEER. This CDR3 has 17 residues. A few counts support this clonotype. The sequence came from a man aged 30 to 45 who received the YFV17D yellow fever vaccine. The chain has TRBV4-3 and TRBJ2-7; TRBD1 is a possible D gene (5 bases). The sample was PBMCs, taken 15 days after the yellow fever booster vaccination. CDR3 sequence: CASSPSVRGEPSYEQYF. The CDR3 bases are TGCGCCAGCAGCCCATCGGTTAGGGGCGAACCCTCCTACGAGCAGTACTTC.